This TCR beta chain was recovered during a study of T-cell memory formation after mild COVID-19. As for the study in general: Clusters were largely donor specific. Study-wide points: Clones contracting across day 15 to 85 had a balanced CD4/CD8 profile; later expanding clones leaned CD4+. Clonal second-wave expansions that peaked on day 37 had unconfirmed SARS-CoV-2 specificity.

This CDR3 contains 13 residues. Germline lookup yields CDR1 LGHNA and CDR2 YSLEER. Trimming pared 0 bases from V and 5 bases from J, leaving 7 bases between. Constant-segment primers served in 5'RACE that generated TCR alpha and TCR beta cDNA libraries bearing sample barcodes and UMIs. TCRdb re-called the 5' RACE reads through MiXCR, storing one row per CDR3 protein. The table shows 300,000 to 350,000 distinct CDR3 sequences, with 15% to 20% occurring only once. In its sample, this clonotype was seen a few times. As yet, its antigen is unknown. This TCR derives from a man aged 18 to 29 who had mild COVID-19 (a few samples of this study predate the infection). Cell type and time point are not known. Material: PBMCs or a T cell subset sorted from them (not recorded which). V usage is TRBV4-3 and J usage is TRBJ1-1; D is unresolved. For the CDR3, the DNA is TGCGCCAGCAGCCAAGAGGGAGTTACTGAAGCTTTCTTT. It encodes CASSQEGVTEAFF.